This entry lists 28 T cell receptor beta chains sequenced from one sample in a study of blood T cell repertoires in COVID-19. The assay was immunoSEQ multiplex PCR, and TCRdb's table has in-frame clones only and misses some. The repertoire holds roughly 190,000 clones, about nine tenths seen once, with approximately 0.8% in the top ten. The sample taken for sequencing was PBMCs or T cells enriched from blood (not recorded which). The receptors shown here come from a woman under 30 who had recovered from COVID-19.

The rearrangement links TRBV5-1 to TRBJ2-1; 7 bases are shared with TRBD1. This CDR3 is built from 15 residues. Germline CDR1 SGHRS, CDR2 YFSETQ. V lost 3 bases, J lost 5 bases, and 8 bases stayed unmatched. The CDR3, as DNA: TGCGCCAGCAGCTACACAGGGGACGGAAACAATGAGCAGTTCTTC. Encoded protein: CASSYTGDGNNEQFF.

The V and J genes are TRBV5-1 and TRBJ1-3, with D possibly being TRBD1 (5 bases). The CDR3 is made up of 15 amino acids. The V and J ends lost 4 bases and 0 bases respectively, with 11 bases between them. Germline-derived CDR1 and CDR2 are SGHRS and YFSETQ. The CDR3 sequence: CASSRGESSGNTIYF. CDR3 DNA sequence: TGCGCCAGCAGCCGGGGGGAGAGCTCTGGAAACACCATATATTTT.

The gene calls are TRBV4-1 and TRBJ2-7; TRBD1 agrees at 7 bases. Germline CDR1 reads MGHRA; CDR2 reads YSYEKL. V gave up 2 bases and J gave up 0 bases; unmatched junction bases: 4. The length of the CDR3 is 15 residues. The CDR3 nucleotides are TGCGCCAGCAGCCAACGGCAGGGGGTCTCCTACGAGCAGTACTTC. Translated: CASSQRQGVSYEQYF.

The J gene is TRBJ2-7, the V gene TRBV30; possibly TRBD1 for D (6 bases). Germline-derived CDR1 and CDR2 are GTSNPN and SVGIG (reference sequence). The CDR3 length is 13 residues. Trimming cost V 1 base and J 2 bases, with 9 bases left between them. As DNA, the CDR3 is TGTGCCTGGAGTGGGGGGCTCACCTACGAGCAGTACTTC. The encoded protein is CAWSGGLTYEQYF.

The CDR3 region is CASSPRSGGGNSPLHF. CDR3 DNA: TGTGCCAGCAGTCCCAGGTCGGGGGGCGGAAATTCACCCCTCCACTTT. The chain uses TRBV27 and TRBJ1-6; perhaps TRBD1 as D (6 bases). Per germline, CDR1 MNHEY and CDR2 SMNVEV (reference sequence). The CDR3 has 16 amino acids. Trimming left V 5 bases short and J 7 bases short, with 18 bases between.

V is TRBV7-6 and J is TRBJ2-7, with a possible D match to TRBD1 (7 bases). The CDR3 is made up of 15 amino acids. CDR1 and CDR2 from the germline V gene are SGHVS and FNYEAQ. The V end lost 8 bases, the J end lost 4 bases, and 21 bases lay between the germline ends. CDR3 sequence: CASDPWSGGKYEQYF. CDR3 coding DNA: TGTGCCAGCGACCCATGGTCAGGGGGGAAATACGAGCAGTACTTC.

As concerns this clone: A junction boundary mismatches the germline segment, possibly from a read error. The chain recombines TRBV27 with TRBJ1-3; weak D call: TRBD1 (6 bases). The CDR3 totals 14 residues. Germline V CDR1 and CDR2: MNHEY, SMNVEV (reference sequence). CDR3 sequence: CASSLRDTGTTIYF. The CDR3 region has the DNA TGTGCCAGCAGTTTACGGGACACCGGAACCACCATATATTTT.

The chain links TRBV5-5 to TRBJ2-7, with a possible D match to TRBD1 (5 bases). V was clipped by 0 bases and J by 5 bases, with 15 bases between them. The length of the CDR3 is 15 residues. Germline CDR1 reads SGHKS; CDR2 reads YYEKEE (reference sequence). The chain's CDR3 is CASSLGGSAGHEQYF. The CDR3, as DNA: TGTGCCAGCAGCTTGGGGGGCAGCGCCGGCCACGAGCAGTACTTC.

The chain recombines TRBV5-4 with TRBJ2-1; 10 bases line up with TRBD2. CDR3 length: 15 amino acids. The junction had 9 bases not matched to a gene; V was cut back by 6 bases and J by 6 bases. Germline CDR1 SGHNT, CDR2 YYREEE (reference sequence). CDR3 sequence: CASTEAAGGPNEQFF. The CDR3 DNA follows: TGTGCCAGCACCGAAGCAGCGGGAGGGCCCAATGAGCAGTTCTTC.

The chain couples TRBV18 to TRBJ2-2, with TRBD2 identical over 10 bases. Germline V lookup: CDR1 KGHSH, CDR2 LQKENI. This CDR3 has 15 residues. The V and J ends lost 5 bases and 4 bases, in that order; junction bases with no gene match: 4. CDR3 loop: CASSVAGGPTGELFF. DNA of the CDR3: TGTGCCAGCTCAGTAGCGGGAGGCCCCACCGGGGAGCTGTTTTTT.

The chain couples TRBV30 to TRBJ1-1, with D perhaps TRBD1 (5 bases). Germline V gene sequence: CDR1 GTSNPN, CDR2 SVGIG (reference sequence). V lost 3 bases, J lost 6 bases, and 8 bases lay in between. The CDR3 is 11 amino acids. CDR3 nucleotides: TGTGCCTGGAGGCGGGGCCCTGAAGCTTTCTTT. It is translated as CAWRRGPEAFF.

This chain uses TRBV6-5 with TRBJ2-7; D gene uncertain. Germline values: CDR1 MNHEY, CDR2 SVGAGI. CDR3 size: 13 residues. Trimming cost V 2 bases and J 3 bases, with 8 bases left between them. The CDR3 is CASSYNSYYEQYF. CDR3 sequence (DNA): TGTGCCAGCAGTTACAACAGCTACTACGAGCAGTACTTC.

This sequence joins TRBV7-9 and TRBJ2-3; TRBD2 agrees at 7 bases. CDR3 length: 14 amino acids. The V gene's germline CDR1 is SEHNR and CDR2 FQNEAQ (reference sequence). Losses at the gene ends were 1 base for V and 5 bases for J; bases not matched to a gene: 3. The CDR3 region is CASSLVSGGDTQYF. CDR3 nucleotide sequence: TGTGCCAGCAGCTTAGTGTCGGGGGGAGATACGCAGTATTTT.

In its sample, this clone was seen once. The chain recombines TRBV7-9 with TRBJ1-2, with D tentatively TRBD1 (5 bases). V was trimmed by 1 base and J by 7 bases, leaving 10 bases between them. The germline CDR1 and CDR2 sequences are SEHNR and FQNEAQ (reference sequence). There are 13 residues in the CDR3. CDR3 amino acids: CASSLDWGCGYTF. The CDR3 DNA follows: TGTGCCAGCAGCTTAGACTGGGGCTGTGGCTACACCTTC.

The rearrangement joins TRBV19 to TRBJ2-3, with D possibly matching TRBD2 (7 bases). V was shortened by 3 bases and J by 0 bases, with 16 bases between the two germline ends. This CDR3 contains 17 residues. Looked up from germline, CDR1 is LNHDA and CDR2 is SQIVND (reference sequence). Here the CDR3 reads CASSISSWGGSTDTQYF. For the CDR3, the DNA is TGTGCCAGTAGTATCTCCTCTTGGGGGGGCAGCACAGATACGCAGTATTTT. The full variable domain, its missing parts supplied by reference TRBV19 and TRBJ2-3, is DGGITQSPKYLFRKEGQNVTLSCEQNLNHDAMYWYRQDPGQGLRLIYYSQIVNDFQKGDIAEGYSVSREKKESFPLTVTSAQKNPTAFYLCASSISSWGGSTDTQYFGPGTRLTVL.

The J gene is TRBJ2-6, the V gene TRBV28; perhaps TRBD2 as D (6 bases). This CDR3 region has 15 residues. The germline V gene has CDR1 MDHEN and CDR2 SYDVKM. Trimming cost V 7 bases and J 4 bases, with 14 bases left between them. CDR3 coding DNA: TGTGCCAGCAAAGACGGGGGACCGGGGGCCAACGTCCTGACTTTC. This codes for CASKDGGPGANVLTF. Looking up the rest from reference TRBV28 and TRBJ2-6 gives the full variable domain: DVKVTQSSRYLVKRTGEKVFLECVQDMDHENMFWYRQDPGLGLRLIYFSYDVKMKEKGDIPEGYSVSREKKERFSLILESASTNQTSMYLCASKDGGPGANVLTFGAGSRLTVL.

The CDR3 protein is CASSYLHMGLNTEAFF. The CDR3 DNA is TGTGCCAGCAGTTATCTCCATATGGGCCTAAACACTGAAGCTTTCTTT. The chain recombines TRBV6-5 with TRBJ1-1; no reliable D call. Germline CDR1 is MNHEY and CDR2 is SVGAGI. Trimming stripped 3 bases from V and 2 bases from J, with 16 bases between. The CDR3 runs to 16 residues.

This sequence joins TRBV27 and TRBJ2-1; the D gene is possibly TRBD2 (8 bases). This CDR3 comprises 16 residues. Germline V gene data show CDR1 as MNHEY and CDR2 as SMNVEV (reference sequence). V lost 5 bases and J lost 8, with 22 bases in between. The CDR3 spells CASSLRGTRFFDEQFF. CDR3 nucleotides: TGTGCCAGCAGTCTCAGGGGGACTAGGTTTTTCGATGAGCAGTTCTTC.

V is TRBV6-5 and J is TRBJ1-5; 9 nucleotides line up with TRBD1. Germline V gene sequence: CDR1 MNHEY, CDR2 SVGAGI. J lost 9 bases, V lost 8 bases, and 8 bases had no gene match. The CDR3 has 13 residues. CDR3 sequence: CASALTGGRPQHF. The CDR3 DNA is TGTGCCAGCGCCCTTACAGGGGGCCGGCCCCAGCATTTT.

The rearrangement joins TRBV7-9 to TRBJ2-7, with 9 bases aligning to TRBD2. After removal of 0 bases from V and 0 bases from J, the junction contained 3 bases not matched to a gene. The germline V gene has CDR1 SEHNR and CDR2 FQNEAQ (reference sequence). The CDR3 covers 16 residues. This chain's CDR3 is CASSLASGSPSYEQYF. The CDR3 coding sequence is TGTGCCAGCAGCTTAGCTAGCGGGAGTCCCTCCTACGAGCAGTACTTC.

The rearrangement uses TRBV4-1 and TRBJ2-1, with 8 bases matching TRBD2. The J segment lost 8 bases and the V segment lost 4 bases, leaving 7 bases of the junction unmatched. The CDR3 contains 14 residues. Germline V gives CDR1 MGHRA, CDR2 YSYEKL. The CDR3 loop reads CASSLGTSPYEQFF. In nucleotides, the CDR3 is TGCGCCAGCAGCCTCGGGACTAGTCCCTATGAGCAGTTCTTC.

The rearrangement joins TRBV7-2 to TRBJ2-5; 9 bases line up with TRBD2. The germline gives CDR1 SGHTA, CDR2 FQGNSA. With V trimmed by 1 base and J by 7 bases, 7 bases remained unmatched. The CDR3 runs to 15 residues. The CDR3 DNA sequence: TGTGCCAGCAGCTTAGGTGTGGCGACTAGCGGGACCCAGTACTTC. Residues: CASSLGVATSGTQYF.

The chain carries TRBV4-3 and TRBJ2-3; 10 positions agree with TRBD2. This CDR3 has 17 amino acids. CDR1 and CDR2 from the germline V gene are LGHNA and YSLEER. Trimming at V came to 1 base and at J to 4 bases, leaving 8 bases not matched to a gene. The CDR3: CASSQVTRGLAPDTQYF. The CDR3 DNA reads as TGCGCCAGCAGCCAAGTTACCCGGGGACTAGCGCCAGATACGCAGTATTTT.

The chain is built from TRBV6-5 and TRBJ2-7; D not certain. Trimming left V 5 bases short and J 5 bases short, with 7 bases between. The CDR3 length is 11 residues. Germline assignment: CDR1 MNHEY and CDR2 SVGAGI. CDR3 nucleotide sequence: TGTGCCAGCAGTCAGGATAACGAGCAGTACTTC. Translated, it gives CASSQDNEQYF.

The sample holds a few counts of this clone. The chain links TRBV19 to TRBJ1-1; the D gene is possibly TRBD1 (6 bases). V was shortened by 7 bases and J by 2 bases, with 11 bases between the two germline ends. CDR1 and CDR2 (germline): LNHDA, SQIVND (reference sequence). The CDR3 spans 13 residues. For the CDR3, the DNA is TGTGCCAGTAATGGCAGGGGAAACACTGAAGCTTTCTTT. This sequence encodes CASNGRGNTEAFF.

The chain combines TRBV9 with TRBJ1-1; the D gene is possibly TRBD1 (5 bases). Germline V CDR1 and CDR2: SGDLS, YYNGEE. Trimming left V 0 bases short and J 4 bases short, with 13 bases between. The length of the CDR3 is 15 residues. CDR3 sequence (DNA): TGTGCCAGCAGCGTAGATTCACCAGGGCTCACTGAAGCTTTCTTT. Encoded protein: CASSVDSPGLTEAFF.

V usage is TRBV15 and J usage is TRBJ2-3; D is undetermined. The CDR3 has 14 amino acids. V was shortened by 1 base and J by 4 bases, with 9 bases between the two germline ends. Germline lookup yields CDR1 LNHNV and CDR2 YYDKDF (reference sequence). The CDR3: CATSRGGSSDTQYF. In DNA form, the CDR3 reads TGTGCCACCAGCAGAGGTGGTAGCTCAGATACGCAGTATTTT.

The DNA of the CDR3 is TGTGCCAGCTCACTAGCGGGGAAAGAGACCCAGTACTTC. Its translation: CASSLAGKETQYF. V gene TRBV9 combines with J gene TRBJ2-5; 10 bases match TRBD2. With V trimmed by 7 bases and J by 3 bases, 3 bases remained unmatched. The CDR3 has 13 residues. The germline CDR1 and CDR2 sequences are SGDLS and YYNGEE.